This T cell receptor (beta chain) is drawn from a study of blood T cells in healthy people across ages. Alongside a J-beta primer mix, a sample-barcoded 5' primer served in a second PCR lasting about 6 to 12 cycles. Researchers report that a template-switch adaptor with 12 random nucleotides tagged each cDNA molecule. TCRdb used MiXCR to reprocess the 5' RACE reads, holding one entry per CDR3 protein. Among fewer than 1.5 million distinct CDR3 sequences listed, roughly 40% were seen once. This clonotype was observed a handful of times. PBMCs, at least 7 million per sample, were isolated. There were at least 5.5 micrograms of total RNA extracted from every sample. The V gene lost 3 bases and the J gene lost 11 bases, with 26 bases spanning the gap. The CDR3 has 16 amino acids. Germline CDR1 reads SGDLS; CDR2 reads YYNGEE.

The sequence derives from a woman aged 18 to 35 in good health. This chain uses TRBV9 with TRBJ2-5, with TRBD2 as a possible D gene (6 bases). The specimen sequenced was blood. As DNA, the CDR3 is TGTGCCAGCAGCGAGAAGGCTGCTAGCGTAACGTGGGAGCAGTACTTC. It yields the protein CASSEKAASVTWEQYF.